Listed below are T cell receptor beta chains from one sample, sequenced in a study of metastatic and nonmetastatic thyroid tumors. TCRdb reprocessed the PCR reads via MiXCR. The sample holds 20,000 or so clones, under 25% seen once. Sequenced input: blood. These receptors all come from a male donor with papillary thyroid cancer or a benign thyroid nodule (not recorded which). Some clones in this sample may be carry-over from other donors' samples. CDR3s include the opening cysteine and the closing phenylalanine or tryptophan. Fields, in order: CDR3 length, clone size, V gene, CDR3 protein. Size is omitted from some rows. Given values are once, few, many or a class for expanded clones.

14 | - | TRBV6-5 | CASKEGNAYNEQFF
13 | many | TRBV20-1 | CSASRGAHETQYF
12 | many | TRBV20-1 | CSAHRTAGEQYF
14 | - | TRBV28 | CASSHGQGAGEQYF
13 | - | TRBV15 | CAVGWGYSETQYF
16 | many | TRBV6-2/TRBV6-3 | CASRGERDISSYEQYF
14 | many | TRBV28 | CASILTGDTDTQYF
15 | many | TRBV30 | CAWRGGGRGYNEQFF
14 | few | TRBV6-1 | CASSRGRETYTQYF
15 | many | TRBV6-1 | CASSEAWTASYGYTF
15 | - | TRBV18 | CASSRADGYNQPQHF
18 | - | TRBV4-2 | CASSQAPGTSGGGGELFF
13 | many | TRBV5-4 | CASKLAGVPLQTF
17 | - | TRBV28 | CASSQVLDDQVEDTQYF
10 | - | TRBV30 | CACRLDEQYF
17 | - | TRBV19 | CASRILAGGRGTGELFF
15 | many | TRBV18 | CASSPLGQGFYEQYF
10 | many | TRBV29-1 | CSVWGDGYTF
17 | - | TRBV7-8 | CASSRGQIYSGANVLTF
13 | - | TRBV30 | CAWGNQESYEQYF
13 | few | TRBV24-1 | CATSGGLGYGYTF
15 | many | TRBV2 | CASMPHGVSTDTQYF
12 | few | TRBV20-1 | CQGGAPQETQYF
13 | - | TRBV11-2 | CASSLSRLNEQYF
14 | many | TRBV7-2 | CASSPNGDTGELFF
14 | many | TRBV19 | CASKLTGDGTEAFF
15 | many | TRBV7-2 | CASSLALEGATEAFF
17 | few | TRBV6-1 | CASSHLPGQIFQETQYF
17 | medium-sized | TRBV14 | CASSQDEASSSTDTQYF
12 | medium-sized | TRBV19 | CASPDRKYEQYF
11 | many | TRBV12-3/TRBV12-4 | CASRFEESQFF